This is a list of T cell receptor beta chains from one sample in a study of cytomegalovirus exposure and HLA in healthy donors. Assay: immunoSEQ multiplex PCR; the TCRdb copy retains only in-frame clones and omits some. The table has around 35,000 clones, around 74% seen once; the top ten hold approximately 6.3%. The sample was PBMCs. All receptors come from a man aged 25 to 40 in good health and CMV-seronegative. CDR3s include the opening cysteine and the closing phenylalanine or tryptophan. D genes are given only for firm matches. Size tells how often a clone was seen (once, few, many) or the class of an expanded clone, and some rows leave it out.

abundance: NA
v_gene: TRBV6-1
j_gene: TRBJ2-1
d_gene: TRBD2
CDR3nt: TGTGCCAGCCAGAGTGGCGGGGGGGCGAGGGAGCAGTTCTTC
CDR3aa: CASQSGGGAREQFF

abundance: few
v_gene: TRBV19
j_gene: TRBJ1-5
d_gene: NA
CDR3nt: TGTGCCAGTAGCTTTTCGGGTAGAGGGGGTCATCAGCCCCAGCATTTT
CDR3aa: CASSFSGRGGHQPQHF

abundance: few
v_gene: TRBV21-1
j_gene: TRBJ2-1
d_gene: NA
CDR3nt: TGTGCCAGCAGCAATTACCCGGGGACCTACAATGAGCAGTTCTTC
CDR3aa: CASSNYPGTYNEQFF

abundance: NA
v_gene: TRBV30
j_gene: TRBJ1-5
d_gene: NA
CDR3nt: TGTGCCTGGGCAGGCTCTAGCAATCAGCCCCAGCATTTT
CDR3aa: CAWAGSSNQPQHF

abundance: NA
v_gene: TRBV7-9
j_gene: TRBJ2-1
d_gene: NA
CDR3nt: TGTGCCAGCCCGACTTCACTCTCCTACAATGAGCAGTTCTTC
CDR3aa: CASPTSLSYNEQFF

abundance: once
v_gene: TRBV7-2
j_gene: TRBJ1-1
d_gene: TRBD1
CDR3nt: TGTGCCAGCACCCAAAGACAGGGCGGTCGCGGCACTGAAGCTTTCTTT
CDR3aa: CASTQRQGGRGTEAFF

abundance: NA
v_gene: TRBV7-8
j_gene: TRBJ2-1
d_gene: NA
CDR3nt: TGTGCCAGCAGTTCACAGGGCGGCTCCTACAATGAGCAGTTCTTC
CDR3aa: CASSSQGGSYNEQFF

abundance: NA
v_gene: TRBV5-1
j_gene: TRBJ1-6
d_gene: NA
CDR3nt: TGCGCCAGCAGCTTGCTAGCGGAGGGCAATTCACCCCTCCACTTT
CDR3aa: CASSLLAEGNSPLHF

abundance: NA
v_gene: TRBV9
j_gene: TRBJ1-3
d_gene: TRBD1
CDR3nt: TGTGCCAGCAGCGCACGACAGGGTCCTGGAAACACCATATATTTT
CDR3aa: CASSARQGPGNTIYF

abundance: NA
v_gene: TRBV9
j_gene: TRBJ2-7
d_gene: TRBD1
CDR3nt: TGTGCCAGCAGCGTAGAAGGGGGCGCGTATTACGAGCAGTACTTC
CDR3aa: CASSVEGGAYYEQYF

abundance: NA
v_gene: TRBV5-8
j_gene: TRBJ2-2
d_gene: NA
CDR3nt: TGTGCCACAGGACAGTGGAACACCGGGGAGCTGTTTTTT
CDR3aa: CATGQWNTGELFF

abundance: once
v_gene: TRBV7-6
j_gene: TRBJ2-5
d_gene: TRBD2
CDR3nt: TGTGCCAGCAGCAGAGGGTTGTATGGCGGGGGGGCCTCTGAGACCCAGTACTTC
CDR3aa: CASSRGLYGGGASETQYF

abundance: NA
v_gene: TRBV5-8
j_gene: TRBJ2-1
d_gene: TRBD2
CDR3nt: TGTGCCAGCAGCTCGGTAGCGGGAGCTCGGGAGCAGTTCTTC
CDR3aa: CASSSVAGAREQFF

abundance: few
v_gene: TRBV4-1
j_gene: TRBJ2-7
d_gene: TRBD2
CDR3nt: TGCGCCAGCAGCCAAGTAACTAGCGGGGACGACGAGCAGTACTTC
CDR3aa: CASSQVTSGDDEQYF

abundance: NA
v_gene: TRBV2
j_gene: TRBJ1-3
d_gene: NA
CDR3nt: TGTGCCAGCAGTGCAGAGGGCCACTCTGGAAACACCATATATTTT
CDR3aa: CASSAEGHSGNTIYF

abundance: NA
v_gene: TRBV2
j_gene: TRBJ1-2
d_gene: NA
CDR3nt: TGTGCCAGCAGTGTGAGCAGGGGCGAAAGCTATGGCTACACCTTC
CDR3aa: CASSVSRGESYGYTF

abundance: NA
v_gene: TRBV5-1
j_gene: TRBJ2-1
d_gene: TRBD2
CDR3nt: TGCGCCAGCAGCTTGGCCGCGGGAGGCTCCTACAATGAGCAGTTCTTC
CDR3aa: CASSLAAGGSYNEQFF

abundance: once
v_gene: TRBV14
j_gene: TRBJ2-1
d_gene: TRBD2
CDR3nt: TGTGCCAGCAGCCAACCCCTTCTAGCGGGAGGGCCTAGTGAGCAGTTCTTC
CDR3aa: CASSQPLLAGGPSEQFF

abundance: NA
v_gene: TRBV9
j_gene: TRBJ2-3
d_gene: NA
CDR3nt: TGTGCCAGCAGCGTAGGTGGCACATACACAGATACGCAGTATTTT
CDR3aa: CASSVGGTYTDTQYF

abundance: few
v_gene: TRBV2
j_gene: TRBJ2-4
d_gene: NA
CDR3nt: TGTGCCAGCAGGACGATCAGGAACATAGCCAAAAACATTCAGTACTTC
CDR3aa: CASRTIRNIAKNIQYF

abundance: NA
v_gene: TRBV27
j_gene: TRBJ2-1
d_gene: TRBD1
CDR3nt: TGTGCCAGTAAGGGGCCGGGACAGGGCTACAATGAGCAGTTCTTC
CDR3aa: CASKGPGQGYNEQFF

abundance: NA
v_gene: TRBV19
j_gene: TRBJ2-3
d_gene: TRBD2
CDR3nt: TGTGCCAGCTATAGCGGGGCCGCTGGCACAGATACGCAGTATTTT
CDR3aa: CASYSGAAGTDTQYF

abundance: once
v_gene: TRBV6-6
j_gene: TRBJ2-7
d_gene: TRBD1
CDR3nt: TGTGCCAGCAGTAACCGGGACAGGGGAACCTACGAGCAGTACTTC
CDR3aa: CASSNRDRGTYEQYF

abundance: NA
v_gene: TRBV7-6
j_gene: TRBJ2-2
d_gene: NA
CDR3nt: TGTGCCAGCAGCTTAGTATCTACCACCGGGGAGCTGTTTTTT
CDR3aa: CASSLVSTTGELFF

abundance: NA
v_gene: TRBV4-2
j_gene: TRBJ1-5
d_gene: NA
CDR3nt: TGTGCCAGCAGCCAAGGATTTAGAGGGAGCAATCAGCCCCAGCATTTT
CDR3aa: CASSQGFRGSNQPQHF

abundance: few
v_gene: TRBV5-5
j_gene: TRBJ2-1
d_gene: NA
CDR3nt: TGTGCCAGCAGGCGGAGTAACAATGAGCAGTTCTTC
CDR3aa: CASRRSNNEQFF

abundance: once
v_gene: TRBV7-6
j_gene: TRBJ2-2
d_gene: TRBD1
CDR3nt: TGTGCCAGCAGCTTAGCGGGACAGCTGCGAGACACCGGGGAGCTGTTTTTT
CDR3aa: CASSLAGQLRDTGELFF

abundance: once
v_gene: TRBV19
j_gene: TRBJ1-5
d_gene: NA
CDR3nt: TGTGCCAGTAGAGGCCAGGCTACCGCTAATCAGCCCCAGCATTTT
CDR3aa: CASRGQATANQPQHF

abundance: NA
v_gene: TRBV7-9
j_gene: TRBJ2-1
d_gene: TRBD2
CDR3nt: TGTGCCAGCCGAGGTGCTAGCGGGGGGGAAAACTCCTACAATGAGCAGTTCTTC
CDR3aa: CASRGASGGENSYNEQFF

abundance: NA
v_gene: TRBV9
j_gene: TRBJ1-1
d_gene: TRBD1
CDR3nt: TGTGCCAGCAGCCCCCGATCCGGGACAGAGGGGACCTTGGGAGCTTTCTTT
CDR3aa: CASSPRSGTEGTLGAFF

abundance: once
v_gene: TRBV7-6
j_gene: TRBJ2-3
d_gene: TRBD1
CDR3nt: TGTGCCAGCAGCACGGGGGGGACAGGGGCCCCAGATACGCAGTATTTT
CDR3aa: CASSTGGTGAPDTQYF

abundance: NA
v_gene: TRBV5-8
j_gene: TRBJ1-1
d_gene: TRBD1
CDR3nt: TGTGCCAGCAGCCCCCGGGACAGGGGGCTAACAAACACTGAAGCTTTCTTT
CDR3aa: CASSPRDRGLTNTEAFF

abundance: NA
v_gene: TRBV7-9
j_gene: TRBJ2-1
d_gene: TRBD2
CDR3nt: TGTTCCAGCACCATTCCCTATACTAGCGGTGCCAGCAATGAGCAGTTCTTC
CDR3aa: CSSTIPYTSGASNEQFF

abundance: NA
v_gene: TRBV10-1
j_gene: TRBJ2-1
d_gene: TRBD1
CDR3nt: TGCGCCAGCAGTGATGAAGAGAGACAGGGGGTCGTAGGGCAGTTCTTC
CDR3aa: CASSDEERQGVVGQFF

abundance: NA
v_gene: TRBV5-4
j_gene: TRBJ1-5
d_gene: TRBD1
CDR3nt: TGTGCCAGCAGCCAAGTTGACAGGGGAGGACAGCCCCAGCATTTT
CDR3aa: CASSQVDRGGQPQHF

abundance: NA
v_gene: TRBV5-1
j_gene: TRBJ1-1
d_gene: TRBD1
CDR3nt: TGCGCCAGCAGCGGGGGACAGGGAATCAGCACTGAAGCTTTCTTT
CDR3aa: CASSGGQGISTEAFF

abundance: NA
v_gene: TRBV7-2
j_gene: TRBJ1-2
d_gene: TRBD1
CDR3nt: TGTGCCAGCAGCTTACCAGGGGGTAGCCGTGGCTACACCTTC
CDR3aa: CASSLPGGSRGYTF

abundance: once
v_gene: TRBV7-2
j_gene: TRBJ2-3
d_gene: NA
CDR3nt: TGTGCCAGCAGCCCCGACTCCATTAGCGGCGGCACAGATACGCAGTATTTT
CDR3aa: CASSPDSISGGTDTQYF

abundance: NA
v_gene: TRBV7-8
j_gene: TRBJ1-2
d_gene: TRBD1
CDR3nt: TGTGCCAGCAGCTCCCGACAGGGGCTAGGCTACACCTTC
CDR3aa: CASSSRQGLGYTF

abundance: once
v_gene: TRBV7-6
j_gene: TRBJ2-5
d_gene: TRBD2
CDR3nt: TGTGCCAGCAGCTTAGCTGCGGGAGGGGGGACCCAGTACTTC
CDR3aa: CASSLAAGGGTQYF

abundance: NA
v_gene: TRBV19
j_gene: TRBJ1-5
d_gene: TRBD1
CDR3nt: TGTGCCAGTAGGGACAGGGAAGATCAGCCCCAGCATTTT
CDR3aa: CASRDREDQPQHF

abundance: once
v_gene: TRBV15
j_gene: TRBJ1-1
d_gene: NA
CDR3nt: TGTGCCACCAGCAGGGGCGGGGGGTTCAACACTGAAGCTTTCTTT
CDR3aa: CATSRGGGFNTEAFF